Each of the 8 T cell receptor beta chains below was sequenced from the same sample in a study of Graves' ophthalmopathy and Graves' hyperthyroidism. The study amplified TCR beta CDR3 regions using RNA transcripts. The library came from an HTBI-primed first-round RT-PCR and a second-round multiplex PCR. In TCRdb, the multiplex PCR reads were re-called with MiXCR into one record per CDR3 protein. Here the sample spans nearly 400,000 distinct CDR3 sequences, around 19% being singletons. The sequenced sample was peripheral blood. The receptor source for this set is a woman in her late teens or twenties with Graves' ophthalmopathy.

This clonotype appeared many times. The V call is TRBV6-1, the J call TRBJ1-1, with 7 nucleotides matching TRBD1. CDR3 length: 12 amino acids. V shed 2 bases, J shed 7 bases, and the junction held 1 base outside the gene matches. Germline CDR1 is MNHNS and CDR2 is SASEGT. CDR3: CASSEWDSEAFF. CDR3 nucleotides: TGTGCCAGCAGTGAATGGGACAGTGAAGCTTTCTTT.

This clonotype was observed at least ten times. The chain links TRBV11-1 to TRBJ2-7; TRBD2 agrees at 10 bases. This CDR3 spans 15 amino acids. Unmatched junction bases numbered 0, after V lost 1 base and J lost 0 bases. Germline V lookup: CDR1 SGHAT, CDR2 FQDESV (reference sequence). Here the CDR3 reads CASSLGLAGSYEQYF. DNA of the CDR3: TGTGCCAGCAGCTTAGGACTAGCGGGCTCCTACGAGCAGTACTTC.

The V call is TRBV7-2, the J call TRBJ1-5; 9 bases map to TRBD1. Germline V gives CDR1 SGHTA, CDR2 FQGNSA. Germline trimming cut 1 base from V and 6 bases from J; bases unmatched to any gene: 4. The CDR3 is 15 amino acids. CDR3 coding DNA: TGTGCCAGCAGCTTAGTTTTGGACAGGGGTCAGCCCCAGCATTTT. Amino acids: CASSLVLDRGQPQHF. Together with reference TRBV7-2 and TRBJ1-5, the CDR3 gives the full variable domain: GAGVSQSPSNKVTEKGKDVELRCDPISGHTALYWYRQSLGQGLEFLIYFQGNSAPDKSGLPSDRFSAERTGGSVSTLTIQRTQQEDSAVYLCASSLVLDRGQPQHFGDGTRLSIL.

This clonotype has a count of ten or more. V is TRBV9 and J is TRBJ2-2; TRBD2 might be the D (5 bases). V lost 3 bases, J lost 1 base, and 22 bases lay in between. This CDR3 contains 19 residues. Germline CDR1 is SGDLS and CDR2 is YYNGEE. CDR3 in DNA: TGTGCCAGCAGCGCTCTGGTCGGTGGCGCCGGAGGGAACACCGGGGAGCTGTTTTTT. It codes for CASSALVGGAGGNTGELFF.

This clonotype came up many times. V usage is TRBV29-1 and J usage is TRBJ1-2; no clear D. Germline V gives CDR1 SQVTM, CDR2 ANQGSEA. The CDR3 consists of 12 residues. Trimming stripped 4 bases from V and 4 bases from J, with 10 bases between. The CDR3 DNA reads TGCAGCGTTGGAGCGGAGTTCTATGGCTACACCTTC. Translating gives CSVGAEFYGYTF.

The rearrangement joins TRBV12-3 or TRBV12-4 to TRBJ1-1; no definite D call. The V end was cut by 3 bases, the J end by 4 bases, with 9 bases between. The CDR3 contains 13 residues. The CDR3 DNA reads TGTGCCAGCAGTTTCGTATCAGTCACTGAAGCTTTCTTT. Amino acids: CASSFVSVTEAFF.

This clonotype was seen ten or more times. The chain couples TRBV3-1 to TRBJ2-7; 7 bases agree with TRBD2. J lost 3 bases, V lost 4 bases, and 3 bases had no gene match. The CDR3 sequence is 13 residues long. Germline CDR1 and CDR2: LGHDT and YNNKEL (reference sequence). CDR3 in amino acids: CASSRVAGYEQYF. The CDR3 DNA sequence: TGTGCCAGCAGCCGAGTAGCGGGCTACGAGCAGTACTTC.

This clonotype was found a few times. The chain couples TRBV3-1 to TRBJ2-7, with 7 bases lining up with TRBD2. In germline, CDR1 is LGHDT, CDR2 YNNKEL (reference sequence). This CDR3 region has 15 residues. Losses at the gene ends were 1 base for V and 7 bases for J; bases not matched to a gene: 10. In nucleotides, the CDR3 is TGTGCCAGCAGCCAAGTTATTAGCGGGTCTGGTGAGCAGTACTTC. Protein product: CASSQVISGSGEQYF.